These T cell receptor beta chains were read from a single sample in a study of human T cells and chemical hapten exposure. From the reads, TCRdb called clonotypes with MiXCR, one entry per CDR3 protein. The data contain 95,000 to 150,000 distinct CDR3 sequences, 8.5% of them singletons. The material sequenced was whole blood. All receptors come from a human donor in good health. Some clones in this sample may be carry-over from other donors' samples. Both conserved end residues are part of each CDR3. D genes are given only for firm matches. Size is stated for part of the rows, as once, few or many counts, or as a class when the clone is expanded.

CDR3 protein | clone size | D gene | V gene
CASSLETPGQGNTGELFF | few | TRBD1 | TRBV7-9
CAGRTGAVQETQYF | few | TRBD1 | TRBV7-9
CASRLDSSRDTQYF | many | . | TRBV5-1
CASTAGGGSSYGYTF | few | TRBD1 | TRBV12-3/TRBV12-4
CASSQGTNRYSNQPQHF | many | . | TRBV3-1
CASSYRGQGTDTQYF | many | TRBD1 | TRBV6-5
CASSYSKLQTTGNTIYF | . | . | TRBV6-6
CASSPGRGTGTDTQYF | . | . | TRBV9
CASSYSRAAFNSPLHF | many | . | TRBV6-5
CASSIGRYQETQYF | . | . | TRBV19
CASSAGLRGNTEAFF | many | . | TRBV5-1
CAWNTNGAGGYTF | few | . | TRBV30
CASSEGLTGNTIYF | many | . | TRBV7-2
CASRGLAGGHNEQFF | many | TRBD2 | TRBV11-2
CASSESGHETQYF | few | . | TRBV10-1
CSGQGEVMADTQYF | many | TRBD1 | TRBV20-1
CASSQDRGDTEAFF | many | TRBD1 | TRBV4-2
CASSYSSANTEAFF | many | . | TRBV6-2/TRBV6-3
CASSQHGLGSSYNEQFF | few | TRBD2 | TRBV6-2/TRBV6-3
CASSLAGRRNEQFF | . | . | TRBV5-1
CASRVPGQGRGNQPQHF | many | TRBD1 | TRBV2
CASSQVEVETQYF | few | . | TRBV3-1
CASSLRDRGTFSYNEQFF | many | TRBD1 | TRBV5-1
CATSDAGGLDTQYF | few | TRBD1 | TRBV24-1
CASQIRRDDSNQPQHF | many | . | TRBV12-5
CSARLQGPQETQYF | many | . | TRBV20-1
CASSSSGSSAKNIQYF | few | TRBD2 | TRBV7-9
CASSFVAGQGDSPLHF | many | TRBD1 | TRBV5-1
CASSIQGPREAQHF | . | TRBD1 | TRBV6-6
CASSLLTVNEQFF | few | . | TRBV6-5
CATSDLGRNEQFF | . | . | TRBV24-1
CASSPTREGREQYF | few | . | TRBV5-4
CSARGEGGTEAFF | many | . | TRBV20-1
CSVVVRDRGGYEQYF | few | TRBD1 | TRBV29-1
CASSLEPGTAEQYF | few | . | TRBV11-2
CASSPDWVEAFF | few | . | TRBV12-3/TRBV12-4
CASREGQGPRFTLHF | few | TRBD1 | TRBV6-5